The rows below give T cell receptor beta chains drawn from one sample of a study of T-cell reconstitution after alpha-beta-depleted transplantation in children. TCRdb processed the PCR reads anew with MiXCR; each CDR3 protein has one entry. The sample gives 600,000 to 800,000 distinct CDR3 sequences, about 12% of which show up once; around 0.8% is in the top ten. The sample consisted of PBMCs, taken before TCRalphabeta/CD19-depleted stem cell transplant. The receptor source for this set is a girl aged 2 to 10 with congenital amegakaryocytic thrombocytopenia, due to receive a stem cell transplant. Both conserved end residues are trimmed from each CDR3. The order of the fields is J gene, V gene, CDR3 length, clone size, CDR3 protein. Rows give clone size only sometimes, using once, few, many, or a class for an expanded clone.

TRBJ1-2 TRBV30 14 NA AWSVRGTAHNYGYT
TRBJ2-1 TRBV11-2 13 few ASSYRAMSYNEQF
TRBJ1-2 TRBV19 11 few ASSPELGNGYT
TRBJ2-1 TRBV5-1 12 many ASSLGGPFNEQF
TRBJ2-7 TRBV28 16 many ASSFGLAGGPRSYEQY
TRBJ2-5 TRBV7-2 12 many ASSLARTSETQY
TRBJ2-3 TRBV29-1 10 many SAALGLGTQY
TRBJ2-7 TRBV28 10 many ASSLQGNEQY
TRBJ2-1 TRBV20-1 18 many SARDRGVSRVKKAYNEQF
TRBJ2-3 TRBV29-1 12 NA SARQGKGTDTQY
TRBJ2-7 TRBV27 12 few ASSPYTKAYEQY
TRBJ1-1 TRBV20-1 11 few SAGQLLNTEAF
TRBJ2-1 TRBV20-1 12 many SASKRNKNNEQF
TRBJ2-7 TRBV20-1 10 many SARDGGYEQY
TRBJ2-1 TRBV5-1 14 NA ASSLVGGYLLDEQF
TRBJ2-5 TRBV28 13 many ASSFFGLAEETQY
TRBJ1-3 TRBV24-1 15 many ATSDRGQGTGGNTIY
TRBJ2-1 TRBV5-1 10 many ASSLTRNEQF
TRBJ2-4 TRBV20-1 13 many SARISHLAKNIQY
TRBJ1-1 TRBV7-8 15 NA ASSAPRGRVRGTEAF
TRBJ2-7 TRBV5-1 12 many ASSLSRGHYEQY
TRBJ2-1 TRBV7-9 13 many ASRQGQGAFNEQF
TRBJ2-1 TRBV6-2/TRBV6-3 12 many ASSQLAGEKEQF
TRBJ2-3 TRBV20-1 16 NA SARDWGDARRSTDTQY
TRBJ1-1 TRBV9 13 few ASSVGPTGWTEAF
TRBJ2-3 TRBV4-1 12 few ASSQGRRTDTQY
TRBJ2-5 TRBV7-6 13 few ASSLGVRPGETQY
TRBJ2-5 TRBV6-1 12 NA ASSGTSGSETQY
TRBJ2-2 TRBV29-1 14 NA SERRVASPDTGELF
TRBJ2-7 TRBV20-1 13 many SASVGAGVSYEQY
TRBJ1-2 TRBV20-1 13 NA SASKSSEGWDGYT
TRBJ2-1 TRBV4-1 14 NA ASSPPGSASYNEQF
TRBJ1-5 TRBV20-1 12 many SASLDVSNQPQH
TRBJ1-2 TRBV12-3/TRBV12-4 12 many ASRAGSHNYGYT
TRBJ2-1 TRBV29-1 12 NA SVEEGGGGNEQF
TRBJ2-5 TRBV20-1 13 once SAGRATAYLETQY
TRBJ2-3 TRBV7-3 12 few ASSPGTRADTQY
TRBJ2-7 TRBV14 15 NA ASSQYYGRTKVPEQY
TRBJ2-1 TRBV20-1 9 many SAREFYEQF